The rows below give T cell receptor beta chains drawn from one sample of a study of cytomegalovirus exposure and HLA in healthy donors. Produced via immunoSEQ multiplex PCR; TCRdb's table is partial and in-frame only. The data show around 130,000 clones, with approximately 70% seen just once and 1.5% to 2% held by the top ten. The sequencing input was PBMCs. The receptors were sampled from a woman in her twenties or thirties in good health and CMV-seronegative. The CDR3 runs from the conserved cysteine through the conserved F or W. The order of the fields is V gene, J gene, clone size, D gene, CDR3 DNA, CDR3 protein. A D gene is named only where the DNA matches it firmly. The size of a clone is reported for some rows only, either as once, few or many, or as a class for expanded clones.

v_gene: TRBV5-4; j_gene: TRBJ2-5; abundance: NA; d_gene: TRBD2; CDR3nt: TGTGCCAGCAGCTCGCATAGCGGGAGCCAAGAGACCCAGTACTTC; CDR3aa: CASSSHSGSQETQYF
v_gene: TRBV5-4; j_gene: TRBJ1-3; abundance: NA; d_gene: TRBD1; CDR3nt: TGTGCCAGCAGCGCCTCCCAGGGGGCGGGAAACACCATATATTTT; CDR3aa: CASSASQGAGNTIYF
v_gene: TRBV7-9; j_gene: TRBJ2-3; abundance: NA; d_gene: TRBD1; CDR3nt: TGTGCCAGCAGCTTATCAGGGGGCCCAGATACGCAGTATTTT; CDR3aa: CASSLSGGPDTQYF
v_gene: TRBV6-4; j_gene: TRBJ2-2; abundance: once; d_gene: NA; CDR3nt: TGTGCCAGCAGTCCAGGGAACACCGGGGAGCTGTTTTTT; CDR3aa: CASSPGNTGELFF
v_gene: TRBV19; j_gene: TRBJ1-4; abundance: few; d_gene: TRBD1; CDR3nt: TGTGCCAGTAGTACCTCGACAGGGGGAATTGAAAAACTGTTTTTT; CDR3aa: CASSTSTGGIEKLFF
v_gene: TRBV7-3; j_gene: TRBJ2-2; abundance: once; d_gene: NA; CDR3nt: TGTGCCAGCGGGGGGGCAGGGAGAACCGGGGAGCTGTTTTTT; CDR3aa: CASGGAGRTGELFF
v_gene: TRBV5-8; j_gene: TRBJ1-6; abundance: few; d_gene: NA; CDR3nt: TGTGCCAGCAGCTTGCGAAGTCAGGGCACAGCCGTACCCCTCCACTTT; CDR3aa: CASSLRSQGTAVPLHF
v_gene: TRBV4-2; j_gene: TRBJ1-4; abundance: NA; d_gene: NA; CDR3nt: TGTGCCAGCAGCCAAGTCGGCAGGGAAAGCCCTAATGAAAAACTGTTTTTT; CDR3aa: CASSQVGRESPNEKLFF
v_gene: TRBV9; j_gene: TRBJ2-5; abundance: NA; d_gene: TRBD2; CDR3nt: TGTGCCAGCAGCGTCACGGCGGGGGGGACGGAGACCCAGTACTTC; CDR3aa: CASSVTAGGTETQYF
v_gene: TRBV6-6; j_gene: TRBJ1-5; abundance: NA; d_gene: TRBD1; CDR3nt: TGTGCCAGCGCAAAAATGGACAGGGGGAACAATCAGCCCCAGCATTTT; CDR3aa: CASAKMDRGNNQPQHF
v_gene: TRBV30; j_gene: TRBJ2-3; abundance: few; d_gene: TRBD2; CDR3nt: TGTGCCTGGACACGAGCGGGAGGGCCGGTAGATACGCAGTATTTT; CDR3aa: CAWTRAGGPVDTQYF
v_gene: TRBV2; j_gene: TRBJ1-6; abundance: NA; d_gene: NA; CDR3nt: TGTGCCAGCAGGATCTCTAGCTCCTATAATTCACCCCTCCACTTT; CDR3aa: CASRISSSYNSPLHF
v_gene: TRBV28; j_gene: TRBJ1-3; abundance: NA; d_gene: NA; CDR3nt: TGTGCCAGCATTACCCCGTCGGGAGGCGGAAACACCATATATTTT; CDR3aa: CASITPSGGGNTIYF
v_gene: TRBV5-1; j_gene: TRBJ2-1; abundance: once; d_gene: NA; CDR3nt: TGCGCCAGCAGTATGCAGGGTGGGTCCAATGAGCAGTTCTTC; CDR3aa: CASSMQGGSNEQFF
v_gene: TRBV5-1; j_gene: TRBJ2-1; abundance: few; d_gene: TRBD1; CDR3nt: TGCGCCAGCAGCTTATTTGGGACAGGGGGCGGGGATGAGCAGTTCTTC; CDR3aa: CASSLFGTGGGDEQFF
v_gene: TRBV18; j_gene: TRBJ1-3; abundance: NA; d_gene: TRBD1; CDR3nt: TGTGCCAGCTCACCCGCGACAGGGTTGAACACCATATATTTT; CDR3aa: CASSPATGLNTIYF
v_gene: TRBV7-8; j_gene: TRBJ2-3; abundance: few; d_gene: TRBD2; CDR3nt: TGTGCCAGCAGCTCAGGGACAGGGGCTAGCGGGAGGGCCTGGGATACGCAGTATTTT; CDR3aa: CASSSGTGASGRAWDTQYF
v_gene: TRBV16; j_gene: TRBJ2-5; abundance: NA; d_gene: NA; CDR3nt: TGTGCCAGCAGCCAATGGGGAGGACAAGAGACCCAGTACTTC; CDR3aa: CASSQWGGQETQYF
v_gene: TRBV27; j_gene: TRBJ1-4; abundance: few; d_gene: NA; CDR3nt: TGTGCCAGCAGTTTAAGTCCCATTACGGCAACTAATGAAAAACTGTTTTTT; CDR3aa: CASSLSPITATNEKLFF
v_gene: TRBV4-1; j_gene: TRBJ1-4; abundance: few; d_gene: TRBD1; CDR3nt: TGCGCCAGCAGCCATCCGGACAGGGCTAATGAAAAACTGTTTTTT; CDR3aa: CASSHPDRANEKLFF
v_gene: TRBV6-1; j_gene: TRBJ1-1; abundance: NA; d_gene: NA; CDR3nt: TGTGCCAGCAGTGAAGTATCAGCGGGCAACACTGAAGCTTTCTTT; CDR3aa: CASSEVSAGNTEAFF
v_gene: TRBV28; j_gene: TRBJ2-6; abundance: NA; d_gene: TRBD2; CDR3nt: TGTGCCAGCAGCCGAACCCTACTAGCGGGGGTTGTCTCTGGGGCCAACGTCCTGACTTTC; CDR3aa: CASSRTLLAGVVSGANVLTF
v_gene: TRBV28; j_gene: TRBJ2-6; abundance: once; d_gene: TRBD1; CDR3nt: TGTGCCAGCAGTCCGATCCGGGACAGGGACGGCGGGGCCAACGTCCTGACTTTC; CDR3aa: CASSPIRDRDGGANVLTF
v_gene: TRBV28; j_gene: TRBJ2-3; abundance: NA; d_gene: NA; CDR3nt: TGTGCCAGCAGTTTCGGGGGTAGAGATACGCAGTATTTT; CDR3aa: CASSFGGRDTQYF
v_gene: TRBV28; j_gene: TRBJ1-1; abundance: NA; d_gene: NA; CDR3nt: TGTGCCAGCAGCTTCGAACTAGGGGCCGCAGGGGACACTGAAGCTTTCTTT; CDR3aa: CASSFELGAAGDTEAFF
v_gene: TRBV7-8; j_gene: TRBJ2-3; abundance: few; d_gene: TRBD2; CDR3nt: TGTGCCAGCAGCTTAGATCTAGCGGGAGGACGCATGAATACGCAGTATTTT; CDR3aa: CASSLDLAGGRMNTQYF
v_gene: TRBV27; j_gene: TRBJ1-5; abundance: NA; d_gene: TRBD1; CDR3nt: TGTGCCAGCAACAGGGGGCGCAGGCCCAGCAATCAGCCCCAGCATTTT; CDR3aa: CASNRGRRPSNQPQHF
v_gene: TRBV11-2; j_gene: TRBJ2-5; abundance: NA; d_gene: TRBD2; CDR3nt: TGTGCCAGCAGCAAGAGACTAGCGGGGGGGCGGGAGACCCAGTACTTC; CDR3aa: CASSKRLAGGRETQYF
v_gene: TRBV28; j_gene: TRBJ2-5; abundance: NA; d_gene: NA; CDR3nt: TGTGCCAGCAGTTCACCCGTGGGGGGCCAAGAGACCCAGTACTTC; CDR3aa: CASSSPVGGQETQYF
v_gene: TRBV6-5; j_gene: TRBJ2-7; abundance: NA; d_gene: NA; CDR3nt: TGTGCCAGCCAGGGGGGTAGTACCTACGAGCAGTACTTC; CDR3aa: CASQGGSTYEQYF
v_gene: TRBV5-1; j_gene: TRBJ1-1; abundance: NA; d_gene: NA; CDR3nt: TGCGCCAGCACGAGGGATCTTGCAGGGAACACTGAAGCTTTCTTT; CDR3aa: CASTRDLAGNTEAFF
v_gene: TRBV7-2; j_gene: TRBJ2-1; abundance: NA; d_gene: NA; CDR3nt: TGTGCCAGCAGCTTAGCCCAGGGGCCCCATAATGAGCAGTTCTTC; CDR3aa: CASSLAQGPHNEQFF
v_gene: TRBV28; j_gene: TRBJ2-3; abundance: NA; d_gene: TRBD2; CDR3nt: TGTGCCAGCCGATTCAGCTGGGGCGGGAGGGCAAACCAGACGCAGTATTTT; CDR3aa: CASRFSWGGRANQTQYF
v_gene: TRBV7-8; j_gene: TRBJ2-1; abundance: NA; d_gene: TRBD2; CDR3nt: TGTGCCAGCAGCCCCCAAGCGGGAAATATGTACAATGAGCAGTTCTTC; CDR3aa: CASSPQAGNMYNEQFF
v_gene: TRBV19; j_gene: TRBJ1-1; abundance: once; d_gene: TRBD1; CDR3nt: TGTGCCAGTAGCCGACAGGGAACTGAAGCTTTCTTT; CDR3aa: CASSRQGTEAFF
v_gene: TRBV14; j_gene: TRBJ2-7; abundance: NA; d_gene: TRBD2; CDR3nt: TGTGCCAGCAGCCCTCCCCCCGGGACTAGCGGGAGGGCCTTCCACGAGCAGTACTTC; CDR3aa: CASSPPPGTSGRAFHEQYF
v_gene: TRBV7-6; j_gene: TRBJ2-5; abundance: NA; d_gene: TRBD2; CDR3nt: TGTGCCAGCAGCCCTGGACTAGCGGGAGCCTTCCAAGAGACCCAGTACTTC; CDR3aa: CASSPGLAGAFQETQYF
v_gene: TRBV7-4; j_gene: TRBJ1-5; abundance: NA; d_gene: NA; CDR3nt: TGTGCCAGCAGCCCACCTTCTTTATTCGGGTTCAGGCCCCAGCATTTT; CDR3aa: CASSPPSLFGFRPQHF
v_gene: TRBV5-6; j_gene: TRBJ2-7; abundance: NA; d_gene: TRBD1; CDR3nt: TGTGCCAGCAGCTTAACAGGGGGCTACGAGCAGTACTTC; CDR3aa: CASSLTGGYEQYF
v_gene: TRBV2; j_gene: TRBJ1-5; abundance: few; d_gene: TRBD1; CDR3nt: TGTGCCAGCAGTGGAGAGACAGGGCCAGGCAATCAGCCCCAGCATTTT; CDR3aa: CASSGETGPGNQPQHF
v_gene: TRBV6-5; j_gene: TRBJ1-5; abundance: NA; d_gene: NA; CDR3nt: TGTGCCAGCAGTTACCGGGGGAATCAGCCCCAGCATTTT; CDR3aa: CASSYRGNQPQHF
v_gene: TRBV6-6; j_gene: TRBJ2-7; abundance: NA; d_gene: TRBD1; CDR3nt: TGTGCCAGCAGTGACACCGGGACAGGGGGCGGCGAGCAGTACTTC; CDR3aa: CASSDTGTGGGEQYF
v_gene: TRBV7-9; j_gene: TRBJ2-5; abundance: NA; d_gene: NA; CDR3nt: TGTGCCAGCAGCCCCCTCGACATACAAGAGACCCAGTACTTC; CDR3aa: CASSPLDIQETQYF
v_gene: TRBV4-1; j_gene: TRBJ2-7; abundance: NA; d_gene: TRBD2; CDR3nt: TGCGCCAGCAGCCAAGAAACTAGCGGGACTTACGAGCAGTACTTC; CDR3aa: CASSQETSGTYEQYF
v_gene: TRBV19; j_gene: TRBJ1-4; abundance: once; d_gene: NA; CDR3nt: TGTGCCAGTAGCATGGGAGTAACTAATGAAAAACTGTTTTTT; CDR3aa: CASSMGVTNEKLFF
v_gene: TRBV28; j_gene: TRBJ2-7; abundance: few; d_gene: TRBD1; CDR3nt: TGTGCCAGCAGTTCAACATCAGGGGGACGCCTAACGTACTTC; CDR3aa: CASSSTSGGRLTYF
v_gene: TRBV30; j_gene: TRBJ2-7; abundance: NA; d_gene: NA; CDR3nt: TGTGCCTGGAGTGTCGGAGACGAGCAGTACTTC; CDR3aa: CAWSVGDEQYF
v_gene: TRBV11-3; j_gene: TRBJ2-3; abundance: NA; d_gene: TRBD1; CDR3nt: TGTGCCAGCAGCTTAGGGACAGGAGACGGCACAGATACGCAGTATTTT; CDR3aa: CASSLGTGDGTDTQYF
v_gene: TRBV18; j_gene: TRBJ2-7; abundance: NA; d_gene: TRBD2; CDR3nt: TGTGCCAGCTCACCACCGGGACTAGCGGGAGTGCTGTACGAGCAGTACTTC; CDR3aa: CASSPPGLAGVLYEQYF
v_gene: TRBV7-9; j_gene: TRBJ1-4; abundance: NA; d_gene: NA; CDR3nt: TGTGCCAGCAGCCCTACCGGGACAAGGAATGAAAAACTGTTTTTT; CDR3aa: CASSPTGTRNEKLFF